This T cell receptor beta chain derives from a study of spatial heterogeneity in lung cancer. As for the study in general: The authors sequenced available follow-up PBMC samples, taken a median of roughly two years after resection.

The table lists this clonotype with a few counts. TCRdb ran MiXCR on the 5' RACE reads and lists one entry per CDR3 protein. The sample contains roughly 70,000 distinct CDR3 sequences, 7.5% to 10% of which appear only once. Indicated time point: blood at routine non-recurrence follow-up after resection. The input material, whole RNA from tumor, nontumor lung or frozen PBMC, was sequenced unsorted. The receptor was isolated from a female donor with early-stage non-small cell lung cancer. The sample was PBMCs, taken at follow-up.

The CDR3 loop is CATGVYATNEKLFF. The CDR3 nucleotides are TGTGCCACAGGGGTATATGCAACTAATGAAAAACTGTTTTTT. The chain carries TRBV6-5 and TRBJ1-4; TRBD1 might be the D (6 bases). Germline V gene sequence: CDR1 MNHEY, CDR2 SVGAGI. Deletions cut 10 bases from V and 0 bases from J, with 12 bases between. The CDR3 runs 14 residues.